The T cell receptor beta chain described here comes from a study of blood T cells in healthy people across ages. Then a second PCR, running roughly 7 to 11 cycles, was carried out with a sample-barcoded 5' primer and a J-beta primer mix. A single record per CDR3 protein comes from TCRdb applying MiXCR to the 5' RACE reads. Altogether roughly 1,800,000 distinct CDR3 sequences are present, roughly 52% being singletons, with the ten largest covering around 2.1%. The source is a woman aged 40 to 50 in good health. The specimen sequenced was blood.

The CDR3 region has the DNA TGTGCCATCAGCACAGGGGGCAAAAATGAGCAGTTCTTC. Protein product: CAISTGGKNEQFF. The chain carries TRBV10-3 and TRBJ2-1; 9 positions agree with TRBD1. This CDR3 region has 13 residues. After removal of 6 bases from V and 7 bases from J, the junction contained 4 bases not matched to a gene. Germline CDR1 and CDR2: ENHRY and SYGVKD.